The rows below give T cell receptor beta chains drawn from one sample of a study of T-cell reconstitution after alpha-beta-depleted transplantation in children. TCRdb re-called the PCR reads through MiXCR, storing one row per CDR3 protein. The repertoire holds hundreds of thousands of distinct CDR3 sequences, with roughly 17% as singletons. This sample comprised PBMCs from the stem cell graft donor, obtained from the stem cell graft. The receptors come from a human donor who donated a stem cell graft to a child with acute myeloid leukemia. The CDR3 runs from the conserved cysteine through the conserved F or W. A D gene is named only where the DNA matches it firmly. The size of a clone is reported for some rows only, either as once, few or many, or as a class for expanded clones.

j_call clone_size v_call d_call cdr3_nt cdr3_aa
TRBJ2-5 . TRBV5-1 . TGCGCCAGCAGCTTGGTTTACAGTCCCCAAGAGACCCAGTACTTC CASSLVYSPQETQYF
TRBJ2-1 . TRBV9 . TGTGCCAGCAGCGTAGATTCAGCTCCTTACAATGAGCAGTTCTTC CASSVDSAPYNEQFF
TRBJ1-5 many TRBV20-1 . TGCAGTGCTAGGAGCCCCCTCAGCAATCAGCCCCAGCATTTT CSARSPLSNQPQHF
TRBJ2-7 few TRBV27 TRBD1 TGTGCCAGCAGTTTCAGCCAGGGGGCGGGCGAGCAGTACTTC CASSFSQGAGEQYF
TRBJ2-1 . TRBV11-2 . TGTGCCAGCAGCTTAAATGCTAATGAGCAGTTCTTC CASSLNANEQFF
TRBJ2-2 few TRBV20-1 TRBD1 TGCAGTGCTAGAGATTTCGGGACAGAGGCCACCGGGGAGCTGTTTTTT CSARDFGTEATGELFF
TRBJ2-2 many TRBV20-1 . TGCAGTGCTAGTTGGGGACCCGGGGAGCTGTTTTTT CSASWGPGELFF
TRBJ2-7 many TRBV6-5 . TGTGCCAGCAGTTATGGGGCCAACCCCTTCTACGAGCAGTACTTC CASSYGANPFYEQYF
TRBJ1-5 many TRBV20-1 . TGCAGTGCTAGAGAACTCCGAAAGGTCGGTATATATAGCAATCAGCCCCAGCATTTT CSARELRKVGIYSNQPQHF
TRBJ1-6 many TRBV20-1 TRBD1 TGCAGTGCTAGAGATCGCACGGGACAGCCACGGCACCCCCTCCACTTT CSARDRTGQPRHPLHF